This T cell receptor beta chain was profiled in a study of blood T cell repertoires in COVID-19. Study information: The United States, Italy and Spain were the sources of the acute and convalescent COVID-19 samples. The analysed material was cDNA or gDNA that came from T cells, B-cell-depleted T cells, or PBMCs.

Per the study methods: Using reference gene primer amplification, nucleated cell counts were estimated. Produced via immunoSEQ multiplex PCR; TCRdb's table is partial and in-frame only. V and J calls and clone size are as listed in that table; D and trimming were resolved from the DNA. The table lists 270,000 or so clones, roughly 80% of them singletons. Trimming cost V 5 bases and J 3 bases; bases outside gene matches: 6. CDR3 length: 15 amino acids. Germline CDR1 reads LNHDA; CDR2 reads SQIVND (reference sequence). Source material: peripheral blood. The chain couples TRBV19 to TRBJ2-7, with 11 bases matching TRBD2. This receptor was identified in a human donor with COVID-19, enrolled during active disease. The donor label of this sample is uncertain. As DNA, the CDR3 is TGTGCCAGTAGTTTACCCGGGACTAGCGGCTACGAGCAGTACTTC. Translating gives CASSLPGTSGYEQYF.